This T cell receptor beta chain is from a study of blood T cell repertoires in COVID-19. As for the study in general: COVID-19 samples, acute and convalescent, were from the United States, Italy and Spain.

This CDR3 has 15 residues. CDR1 and CDR2 from the germline V gene are MNHNS and SASEGT. The V gene end was trimmed by 3 bases and the J gene end by 3 bases; junction bases not matched to a gene: 4. The repertoire was sequenced with immunoSEQ multiplex PCR; TCRdb's copy has only in-frame clones and lacks some. The sample lists roughly 70,000 clones; roughly 70% were seen once. Material: peripheral blood. The chain couples TRBV6-1 to TRBJ2-3; 9 nucleotides match TRBD2. This TCR was recovered from a man aged 60 to 69 with acute or convalescent COVID-19. The DNA for the CDR3 is TGTGCCAGCAGTGATAGTCTAGCGGGGACAGATACGCAGTATTTT. This codes for CASSDSLAGTDTQYF.